These T cell receptor beta chains were read from a single sample in a study of a mutant IDH1 vaccine in newly diagnosed glioma. Antigen specificity for these receptors is unknown. Measured with immunoSEQ multiplex PCR; TCRdb has only the in-frame clones, and not every one. The sample records some 33,000 clones, around 79% being singletons. The source material was PBMCs, sampled from a glioma patient whose treatment included an IDH1 peptide vaccine. The receptor source for this set is a woman aged 25 to 45 with glioma. Some clones in this sample may be carry-over from other donors' samples. CDR3s include the opening cysteine and the closing phenylalanine or tryptophan. The D gene is left open where the match is weak. A row's size may be missing; if present it is once, few, many or a size class.

size: NA
V: TRBV29-1
J: TRBJ1-2
D: TRBD1
length: 13
CDR3: CSARQGGDYGYTF
DNA: TGCAGCGCCAGACAGGGAGGGGACTATGGCTACACCTTC

size: NA
V: TRBV28
J: TRBJ2-7
D: NA
length: 13
CDR3: CASSLGRPYEQYF
DNA: TGTGCCAGCAGTTTAGGTCGCCCTTACGAGCAGTACTTC

size: NA
V: TRBV13
J: TRBJ2-5
D: NA
length: 14
CDR3: CASSLNRDWETQYF
DNA: TGTGCCAGCAGCCTTAACCGGGACTGGGAGACCCAGTACTTC

size: NA
V: TRBV27
J: TRBJ2-1
D: TRBD2
length: 16
CDR3: CASRVTSGSSYNEQFF
DNA: TGTGCCAGCAGAGTCACCAGCGGGAGCTCCTACAATGAGCAGTTCTTC

size: NA
V: TRBV27
J: TRBJ1-2
D: TRBD1
length: 16
CDR3: CASSFRQGPTVYGYTF
DNA: TGTGCCAGCAGTTTTCGACAGGGCCCAACCGTTTATGGCTACACCTTC

size: NA
V: TRBV6-5
J: TRBJ1-5
D: NA
length: 14
CDR3: CASTPAGGNQPQHF
DNA: TGTGCCAGCACACCGGCGGGGGGCAATCAGCCCCAGCATTTT

size: NA
V: TRBV18
J: TRBJ2-5
D: NA
length: 16
CDR3: CASSPPRQKYQETQYF
DNA: TGTGCCAGCTCACCACCACGACAGAAGTACCAAGAGACCCAGTACTTC

size: NA
V: TRBV19
J: TRBJ1-1
D: NA
length: 13
CDR3: CASSIGTNTEAFF
DNA: TGTGCCAGTAGTATCGGGACGAACACTGAAGCTTTCTTT

size: NA
V: TRBV14
J: TRBJ2-7
D: NA
length: 18
CDR3: CASSQGSGKGTDGLEQYF
DNA: TGTGCCAGCAGCCAAGGTTCAGGAAAGGGGACCGATGGGCTCGAGCAGTACTTC

size: few
V: TRBV5-1
J: TRBJ1-1
D: TRBD1
length: 15
CDR3: CASSLTGYYDTEAFF
DNA: TGCGCCAGCAGCCTGACAGGGTATTACGACACTGAAGCTTTCTTT

size: NA
V: TRBV9
J: TRBJ2-1
D: NA
length: 15
CDR3: CASSVGRGTYNEQFF
DNA: TGTGCCAGCAGCGTAGGGCGGGGTACCTACAATGAGCAGTTCTTC

size: NA
V: TRBV6-1
J: TRBJ1-3
D: NA
length: 16
CDR3: CASSEYGLTSGNTIYF
DNA: TGTGCCAGCAGTGAGTACGGACTCACATCTGGAAACACCATATATTTT

size: NA
V: TRBV19
J: TRBJ2-3
D: NA
length: 14
CDR3: CASRRIGDTDTQYF
DNA: TGTGCCAGTAGGCGAATAGGAGACACAGATACGCAGTATTTT

size: NA
V: TRBV29-1
J: TRBJ2-1
D: TRBD2
length: 14
CDR3: CSVTLAGGRNEQFF
DNA: TGCAGCGTTACACTAGCGGGAGGGCGAAATGAGCAGTTCTTC

size: NA
V: TRBV29-1
J: TRBJ1-2
D: NA
length: 12
CDR3: CSGEGLFDGYTF
DNA: TGCAGCGGAGAGGGGCTTTTCGATGGCTACACCTTC

size: NA
V: TRBV27
J: TRBJ2-3
D: TRBD2
length: 16
CDR3: CASSLGTSGTTDTQYF
DNA: TGTGCCAGCAGTCTAGGGACTAGCGGGACCACAGATACGCAGTATTTT

size: once
V: TRBV19
J: TRBJ1-5
D: TRBD1
length: 18
CDR3: CASSIDPSDRMSNQPQHF
DNA: TGTGCCAGTAGTATAGACCCCTCGGACAGGATGAGCAATCAGCCCCAGCATTTT

size: NA
V: TRBV29-1
J: TRBJ2-1
D: TRBD1
length: 12
CDR3: CSVVTGGNEQFF
DNA: TGCAGCGTTGTTACAGGGGGCAATGAGCAGTTCTTC

size: NA
V: TRBV4-1
J: TRBJ1-1
D: TRBD1
length: 16
CDR3: CASSQDSGQGNTEAFF
DNA: TGCGCCAGCAGCCAAGATAGTGGACAGGGGAACACTGAAGCTTTCTTT

size: NA
V: TRBV5-1
J: TRBJ1-3
D: NA
length: 14
CDR3: CASSLQGTGNTIYF
DNA: TGCGCCAGCAGCTTGCAGGGGACTGGAAACACCATATATTTT

size: NA
V: TRBV9
J: TRBJ2-3
D: NA
length: 18
CDR3: CASSISYSESGYTDTQYF
DNA: TGTGCCAGCAGCATCAGTTATTCCGAATCGGGATACACAGATACGCAGTATTTT

size: few
V: TRBV6-6
J: TRBJ1-5
D: NA
length: 12
CDR3: CASEIGNQPQHF
DNA: TGTGCCAGCGAAATTGGGAATCAGCCCCAGCATTTT

size: once
V: TRBV6-5
J: TRBJ1-2
D: NA
length: 13
CDR3: CASSYLTGSGYTF
DNA: TGTGCCAGCAGTTACTTAACAGGGTCTGGCTACACCTTC

size: NA
V: TRBV9
J: TRBJ1-5
D: TRBD1
length: 14
CDR3: CASSVEAGGGAQHF
DNA: TGTGCCAGCAGCGTAGAAGCAGGGGGCGGGGCCCAGCATTTT

size: NA
V: TRBV20-1
J: TRBJ2-7
D: NA
length: 10
CDR3: CSAGDYEQYF
DNA: TGCAGTGCTGGGGACTACGAGCAGTACTTC

size: once
V: TRBV12-5
J: TRBJ2-3
D: NA
length: 13
CDR3: CASGLVRKDTQYF
DNA: TGTGCTAGTGGTTTGGTACGTAAAGATACGCAGTATTTT

size: NA
V: TRBV4-1
J: TRBJ1-2
D: TRBD1
length: 16
CDR3: CASSQDSTGGVYGYTF
DNA: TGCGCCAGCAGCCAAGATTCGACAGGGGGCGTCTATGGCTACACCTTC

size: NA
V: TRBV30
J: TRBJ2-1
D: NA
length: 14
CDR3: CAWSADTGRDEQFF
DNA: TGTGCCTGGAGCGCGGACACCGGTCGGGATGAGCAGTTCTTC

size: NA
V: TRBV20-1
J: TRBJ2-7
D: NA
length: 11
CDR3: CSARGPVEQYF
DNA: TGCAGTGCTAGAGGACCGGTCGAGCAGTACTTC

size: NA
V: TRBV5-5
J: TRBJ1-4
D: NA
length: 15
CDR3: CASSPAGGGREKLFF
DNA: TGTGCCAGCAGCCCTGCCGGGGGAGGGCGGGAAAAACTGTTTTTT

size: few
V: TRBV5-1
J: TRBJ2-2
D: TRBD2
length: 14
CDR3: CASSGLAETGELFF
DNA: TGCGCCAGCAGCGGACTAGCAGAGACCGGGGAGCTGTTTTTT

size: NA
V: TRBV5-6
J: TRBJ2-4
D: TRBD1
length: 13
CDR3: CASSAPLDRGKDF
DNA: TGTGCCAGCAGCGCTCCTTTGGACAGGGGTAAGGACTTC

size: NA
V: TRBV20-1
J: TRBJ1-1
D: NA
length: 11
CDR3: CSARDTGEAFF
DNA: TGCAGTGCTAGAGATACAGGAGAAGCTTTCTTT

size: NA
V: TRBV27
J: TRBJ2-1
D: NA
length: 16
CDR3: CASSARSGWGLNEQFF
DNA: TGTGCCAGCAGTGCCCGGAGCGGGTGGGGTTTAAATGAGCAGTTCTTC

size: NA
V: TRBV11-2
J: TRBJ1-2
D: TRBD1
length: 15
CDR3: CASSPQNRGLDGYTF
DNA: TGTGCCAGCAGCCCCCAAAACAGGGGGCTAGATGGCTACACCTTC

size: NA
V: TRBV19
J: TRBJ1-5
D: NA
length: 14
CDR3: CASSIVGASHPQHF
DNA: TGTGCCAGTAGTATCGTGGGCGCGAGTCATCCCCAGCATTTT

size: few
V: TRBV9
J: TRBJ2-1
D: TRBD2
length: 15
CDR3: CASSVAGLADNEQFF
DNA: TGTGCCAGCAGCGTAGCGGGACTAGCGGACAATGAGCAGTTCTTC

size: NA
V: TRBV30
J: TRBJ2-7
D: NA
length: 12
CDR3: CAWSPDSGEQYF
DNA: TGTGCCTGGAGTCCCGACTCCGGCGAGCAGTACTTC

size: NA
V: TRBV2
J: TRBJ1-5
D: NA
length: 14
CDR3: CASRGGRNNQPQHF
DNA: TGTGCCAGCAGGGGGGGCAGAAACAATCAGCCCCAGCATTTT

size: NA
V: TRBV6-1
J: TRBJ1-5
D: NA
length: 15
CDR3: CASSEALWRDQPQHF
DNA: TGTGCCAGCAGTGAAGCGCTTTGGAGGGACCAGCCCCAGCATTTT

size: NA
V: TRBV30
J: TRBJ2-2
D: NA
length: 12
CDR3: CAWSVYPGELFF
DNA: TGTGCCTGGAGTGTATACCCCGGGGAGCTGTTTTTT

size: NA
V: TRBV29-1
J: TRBJ1-1
D: TRBD1
length: 14
CDR3: CSARGGQGGTEAFF
DNA: TGCAGCGCGAGGGGGGGACAGGGTGGGACTGAAGCTTTCTTT

size: NA
V: TRBV27
J: TRBJ1-1
D: NA
length: 14
CDR3: CASRNRDTNIEAFF
DNA: TGTGCCAGCAGAAACAGGGACACCAACATTGAAGCTTTCTTT

size: NA
V: TRBV7-8
J: TRBJ2-1
D: TRBD1
length: 15
CDR3: CASSLVGQGVGEQFF
DNA: TGTGCCAGCAGCTTAGTGGGACAGGGAGTCGGTGAGCAGTTCTTC

size: once
V: TRBV2
J: TRBJ2-7
D: NA
length: 13
CDR3: CASSEGSFYEQYF
DNA: TGTGCCAGCAGTGAAGGCAGTTTCTACGAGCAGTACTTC

size: NA
V: TRBV13
J: TRBJ1-2
D: TRBD1
length: 14
CDR3: CASSRQGAGYGYTF
DNA: TGTGCCAGCAGCCGACAGGGGGCAGGCTATGGCTACACCTTC

size: NA
V: TRBV27
J: TRBJ1-5
D: NA
length: 15
CDR3: CASSLGVTSNQPQHF
DNA: TGTGCCAGCAGTTTGGGAGTGACGAGCAATCAGCCCCAGCATTTT

size: NA
V: TRBV4-2
J: TRBJ2-3
D: NA
length: 11
CDR3: CASSQLSTQYF
DNA: TGTGCCAGCAGCCAACTAAGTACGCAGTATTTT

size: NA
V: TRBV9
J: TRBJ1-1
D: NA
length: 13
CDR3: CASSVRVGTEAFF
DNA: TGTGCCAGCAGCGTCCGCGTTGGCACTGAAGCTTTCTTT